This T cell receptor beta chain emerged from a study of technical replicates of blood from a few donors. Germline loops: CDR1 MNHEY, CDR2 SVGAGI. V lost 6 bases, J lost 6 bases, and 8 bases lay in between. This CDR3 is built from 11 residues. The table came from immunoSEQ multiplex PCR; TCRdb's copy has only in-frame clones and leaves some out. Here the sample spans about 85,000 clones, 85% to 95% being singletons. The chain carries TRBV6-5 and TRBJ1-2, with D possibly being TRBD1 (6 bases). The sample consisted of T cells isolated from PBMCs. The receptor's source is a human donor in good health. The CDR3 nucleotides read TGTGCCAGCAGAACAGGGCATGGCTACACCTTC. Translating gives CASRTGHGYTF.